These 6 T cell receptor beta chains were all obtained from the same sample, sequenced in a study of cytomegalovirus exposure and HLA in healthy donors. PCR was performed using 60 Vbeta and 13 Jbeta primers. The repertoire was sequenced with immunoSEQ multiplex PCR; TCRdb's copy has only in-frame clones and lacks some. The sample consists of approximately 150,000 clones, roughly 86% of them appearing once. Sequencing was done on a sample of PBMCs. These receptor sequences come from a middle-aged woman in good health and CMV-seronegative.

CDR3 nucleotides: TGTGCCAGCAGCGCAGGGTTCTCTGGAAACACCATATATTTT. Its protein product is CASSAGFSGNTIYF. The V gene is TRBV2, the J gene TRBJ1-3, with a weak D call TRBD1 (5 bases). CDR1 is SNHLY, CDR2 FYNNEI, per germline. The CDR3 is 14 amino acids. V lost 6 bases, J lost 0 bases, and 9 bases lay in between.

The genes are TRBV11-2 and TRBJ2-7; TRBD1 aligns across 8 bases. Looked up from germline, CDR1 is SGHAT and CDR2 is FQNNGV. V shed 8 bases, J shed 1 base, and the junction held 7 bases outside the gene matches. The CDR3 contains 14 residues. The CDR3 is CASSEGTGSYEQYF. In DNA, the CDR3 is TGTGCCAGCTCCGAGGGGACAGGTTCCTACGAGCAGTACTTC.

This sequence joins TRBV28 and TRBJ1-1; 7 bases match TRBD1. The V segment lost 5 bases and the J segment 1 base; nucleotides outside the gene matches: 7. The CDR3 sequence is 15 residues long. Germline CDR1 MDHEN, CDR2 SYDVKM. In DNA, the CDR3 is TGTGCCAGCAGTCGTACAGGGGTCGGGAACACTGAAGCTTTCTTT. It yields the protein CASSRTGVGNTEAFF.

The chain employs TRBV7-2 and TRBJ2-1, with 9 nucleotides matching TRBD2. The ends lost 2 bases at V and 1 base at J; junction bases unmatched: 6. This CDR3 contains 17 residues. Germline CDR1 reads SGHTA; CDR2 reads FQGNSA. CDR3 sequence (DNA): TGTGCCAGCAGCTTAATAGCGGGAGCCCAATCCTACAATGAGCAGTTCTTC. Amino acid sequence: CASSLIAGAQSYNEQFF.

In nucleotides, the CDR3 is TGTGCCAGCAGCTTACAGACAGGTCTTGGCACAGATACGCAGTATTTT. Protein: CASSLQTGLGTDTQYF. The V and J genes are TRBV7-2 and TRBJ2-3; weak D call: TRBD1 (6 bases). Trimming shortened V by 2 bases and J by 1 base, and 13 bases separated the two germline ends. In germline, CDR1 is SGHTA, CDR2 FQGNSA. The CDR3 runs to 16 residues.

The chain carries TRBV6-5 and TRBJ1-2; 11 bases fit TRBD1. There are 15 residues in the CDR3. V lost 5 bases, J lost 7 bases, and 9 bases stayed unmatched. In germline, CDR1 is MNHEY, CDR2 SVGAGI. The CDR3 region has the DNA TGTGCCAGCAGTGGGAACGGACAGGGGGCGCTTGGCTACACCTTC. Residues: CASSGNGQGALGYTF.